Below, one T cell receptor (beta chain) is given with its context. These data belong to a study of blood T cell repertoires in COVID-19. Study-wide context: Samples taken during acute and convalescent COVID-19 were collected in the United States, Italy and Spain. Sample material is recorded as cDNA or gDNA derived from T cells, B-cell-depleted T cells, or PBMCs.

Authors' data handling: Scientists estimated how many nucleated cells there were by amplifying reference gene primers. Clones were read by immunoSEQ multiplex PCR, and TCRdb kept only the in-frame ones, dropping some. That table is the source of V, J and clone size, and D and trimming were worked out from the DNA. The table records tens of thousands of clones, around 79% of them present only once. The germline V gene has CDR1 LGHNA and CDR2 YSLEER. This CDR3 region has 17 residues. Trimming left V 0 bases short and J 2 bases short, with 15 bases between. V and J are TRBV4-3 and TRBJ2-3; D perhaps matches TRBD1 (6 bases). The receptor was isolated from an older woman with acute or convalescent COVID-19. Sequencing used peripheral blood. The CDR3 DNA follows: TGCGCCAGCAGCCAAGACAGGGGAACAAGAGCCACAGATACGCAGTATTTT. This encodes CASSQDRGTRATDTQYF.